The TCR beta chain described here comes from a study of identical twins. Study-wide results and limits: Twins shared out-of-frame alpha sequences with excess low generation probability. Because invariant MAIT and iNKT cells could be present, zero-insertion analyses could be partly confounded. Findings depended on cross-sectional statistics rather than tracking the same donors.

A universal primer site was incorporated via template switching, and the cDNA contained unique molecular identifiers. TCRdb reprocessed the 5' RACE reads with MiXCR, giving one entry per CDR3 protein. There are hundreds of thousands of distinct CDR3 sequences in the sample; around 8.6% occur only once, and roughly 0.97% lies in the top ten. This clonotype was seen at least ten times. Its antigen is not identified. This sample was shared with a second study, whose subject was yellow fever vaccine responses in identical twins.

Material for sequencing was PBMCs. The receptor comes from a woman between 18 and 30 years old in good health.

The CDR3 sequence: CASSPGTMNTGELFF. The CDR3 coding sequence is TGCGCCAGCAGTCCCGGGACCATGAACACCGGGGAGCTGTTTTTT. This chain links TRBV5-1 with TRBJ2-2; the D call may be TRBD1 or TRBD2 (5 bases each). V was shortened by 5 bases and J by 1 base, with 12 bases between the two germline ends. The germline CDR1 and CDR2 sequences are SGHRS and YFSETQ. This CDR3 has 15 residues.